This T cell receptor beta chain was sequenced in a study of regulatory T cells in long-lasting Graves disease (dated by TCRdb to 2020 to 2022). As for the study more broadly: Patients with newly diagnosed Graves' disease had been on antithyroid drugs for under 3 months. Peripheral blood TCR sequencing and RNA sequencing compared persistent Graves' disease patients with newly diagnosed Graves' disease patients. A total of roughly 33 samples underwent TCR sequencing: around 13 from persistent and roughly 20 from newly diagnosed Graves' disease patients. The study was registered as a clinical trial and conducted in China. Overall results and qualifications from the work: Lower TCR Shannon entropy and fewer highly expanded clones were observed in persistent Graves' disease patients than in newly diagnosed patients, which suggested clonal expansion. Preferential use of TRBV28, TRBJ1-2 and TRBJ2-5 was observed in persistent disease, whereas TRBV20-1 and TRBJ2-1 were favored in newly diagnosed disease. The study examined only peripheral blood because the primary lesion, thyroid tissue, could not be accessed. A larger number of public clonotypes was shared among persistent patients (approximately 3,000) than among newly diagnosed patients (roughly 1,000). Only the TCR beta chain was sequenced and analyzed. The small sample size was acknowledged by the authors as a limitation that may reduce accuracy.

The time point label of this sample denotes: newly diagnosed GD, antithyroid drugs for less than 3 months. RNA was extracted from PBMCs in TRIzol for both TCR sequencing and RNA sequencing. The diagnosis of Graves' disease followed American Thyroid Association guidelines. The patients came from an endocrinology department in Xi'an, China. Each patient gave approximately 9 milliliters of peripheral blood, collected in an EDTA anticoagulant tube. Ficoll Paque Plus density gradient separation was used to isolate PBMCs, and no further T cell sorting was done. RNA quality was checked with an Agilent 2100 Bioanalyzer and agarose gel, and concentration with a NanoDrop 2000. From the cysteine up to the phenylalanine, the CDR3 has a length of 15 residues. Just the 45-base CDR3 DNA is kept, in frame starting at base 1. Trimming at the junction amounts to 2 bases on V and 2 bases on J, and the germline ends lie 12 bases apart. Based on the germline V gene, the CDR1 and CDR2 sequences are MNHEY and SVGAGI.

Library method: multiplex PCR. TCRdb lists the instrument as Illumina HiSeq 4000. TCR beta libraries were built with iRepertoire HTBI primers and Arm-PCR amplification of CDR3 regions. Before sequencing, the PCR products went through gel purification. The study's own analysis went as follows. Gene usage analysis of CDR3 amino acid clonotypes used the approximately 62 TRBV and around 14 TRBJ segments found across samples. COPE and FqMerger were used to merge filtered high-quality paired reads into contigs. BLAST was used to align contigs to IMGT TRBV, TRBD and TRBJ reference genes, with CDR3 defined following IMGT. Any clonotype with a frequency above 0.1% was classified as a highly expanded clone. Shannon entropy was used to measure repertoire diversity, and the Gini coefficient was used to measure V-J evenness. Public clonotypes were defined as clonotypes shared by more than one individual. TCRdb trimmed public reads at Q25 via fastp, called clones via MiXCR and kept in-frame beta chains. Rows with one shared CDR3 protein collapse into an entry with the most common genes and DNA. Clone size and V and J calls follow TCRdb, not the original study. The sample table shows around 450,000 distinct CDR3 sequences, and 15% are seen once. Roughly 7.7% of the sample lies in the top ten.

In this sample, this clonotype turned up many times. Its recognized antigen is unknown. No per-base quality is available; no much larger clone lies one base away. This sample also belongs to another study, concerning T cells in Graves' hyperthyroidism and ophthalmopathy. Looking at the second paper: Graves' hyperthyroidism was defined as stable when no progression to ophthalmopathy occurred over 18 months of follow-up. Hyperthyroidism patients were newly diagnosed, had a disease duration of under 2 months, and were aged 18 to 65 years. Exclusion was applied to patients with uncontrolled infections, other autoimmune diseases, pregnancy or lactation. Diagnoses were established on the basis of clinical symptoms, serum thyroxine and TRAb, thyroid ultrasound, and orbital computed tomography. The first round of RT-PCR for the TCR CDR3 was performed with the HTBI primer set and the Qiagen OneStep RT-PCR kit. Most expanded thyroid clonotypes (frequency above 0.001) were also found in blood, which suggests that blood repertoires may mirror thyroid immune responses. Ophthalmopathy was separated from stable hyperthyroidism by a 13 V-J signature model, with over 85% sensitivity and approximately 81% specificity obtained in cross-validation and 80%/75% obtained in testing. In validation, progression to ophthalmopathy was predicted by the model with around 71% sensitivity and 72.22% specificity, a median of 6.5 months before onset. A discovery cohort of about 96 patients, roughly 45 with Graves' ophthalmopathy and under 60 with stable Graves' hyperthyroidism, was used to find distinguishing TCR V-J signatures. Prospective prediction of ophthalmopathy was tested in an independent validation cohort of 18 to 20 hyperthyroidism patients and around 16 patients who later progressed to ophthalmopathy. The 75 to 100 discovery patients were randomly divided into training and test sets at a 7:3 ratio. Thyroid tissue and blood T-cell repertoires from more than 5 Graves' hyperthyroidism patients were also compared in the study. After sampling, hyperthyroidism patients received methimazole starting at 30 mg daily, and ophthalmopathy patients received high-dose intravenous methylprednisolone. A second multiplex PCR round built the libraries, followed by size selection and purification. Sequencing of the libraries was done on an Illumina HiSeq2000 using paired-end 100 bp reads. Raw data were processed with SOAPnuke, discarding reads with adapters, uncalled bases, mean Phred below 15, or no exact constant-primer or identifier match. COPE v1.2.5 was used to merge the high-quality paired reads, and each unique nucleotide sequence was defined as a clonotype. MiTCR v1.1 was used to align the clonotypes against IMGT TRBV, TRBD and TRBJ reference segments. Only V-J combinations with frequency above 0.0001, covering roughly 99% of repertoires, were analysed. The TCS score was defined as F50 (clonal expansion) divided by E x V (chaos), with BLOSUM62-based TCRdist calculated between CDR3 peptides within each V-J. Welch's t-statistics and random forest reduced around 510 V-J features to roughly 13, which were used in a naive Bayes classifier (R e1071). No statistical method was used to set the sample size in advance, and investigators knew the group allocation. TCR Vbeta CDR3 sequencing of some 140 peripheral blood samples (approximately 44 ophthalmopathy, 75 hyperthyroidism and approximately 17 progressor patients) is reported in the paper.

The sequence joins TRBV6-5 to TRBJ2-5; a weak D assignment points to TRBD1 (5 bases agree). The TCR originated in a middle-aged woman with Graves disease. Donor details come from another sample of the same person, matched by shared clones. Sample: peripheral blood mononuclear cells (PBMCs), taken at new diagnosis, from a patient treated with antithyroid drugs. CDR3 region: CASSYTTGIQETQYF. The sequenced DNA is TGTGCCAGCAGTTACACCACAGGAATTCAAGAGACCCAGTACTTC.